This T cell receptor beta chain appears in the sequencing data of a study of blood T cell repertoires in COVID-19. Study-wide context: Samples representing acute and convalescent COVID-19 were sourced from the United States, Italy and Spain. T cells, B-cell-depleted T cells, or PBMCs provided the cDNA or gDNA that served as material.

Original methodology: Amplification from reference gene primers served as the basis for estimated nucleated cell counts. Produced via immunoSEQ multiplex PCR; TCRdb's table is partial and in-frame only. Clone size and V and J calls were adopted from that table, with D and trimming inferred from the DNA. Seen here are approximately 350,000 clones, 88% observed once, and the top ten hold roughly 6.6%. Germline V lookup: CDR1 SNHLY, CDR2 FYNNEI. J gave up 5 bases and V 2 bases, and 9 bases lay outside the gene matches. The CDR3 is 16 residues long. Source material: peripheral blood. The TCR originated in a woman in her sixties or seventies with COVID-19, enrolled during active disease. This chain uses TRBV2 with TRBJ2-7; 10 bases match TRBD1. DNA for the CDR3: TGTGCCAGCAGTGAAAAAGGTGGGACAGGGGTAGACGAGCAGTACTTC. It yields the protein CASSEKGGTGVDEQYF.